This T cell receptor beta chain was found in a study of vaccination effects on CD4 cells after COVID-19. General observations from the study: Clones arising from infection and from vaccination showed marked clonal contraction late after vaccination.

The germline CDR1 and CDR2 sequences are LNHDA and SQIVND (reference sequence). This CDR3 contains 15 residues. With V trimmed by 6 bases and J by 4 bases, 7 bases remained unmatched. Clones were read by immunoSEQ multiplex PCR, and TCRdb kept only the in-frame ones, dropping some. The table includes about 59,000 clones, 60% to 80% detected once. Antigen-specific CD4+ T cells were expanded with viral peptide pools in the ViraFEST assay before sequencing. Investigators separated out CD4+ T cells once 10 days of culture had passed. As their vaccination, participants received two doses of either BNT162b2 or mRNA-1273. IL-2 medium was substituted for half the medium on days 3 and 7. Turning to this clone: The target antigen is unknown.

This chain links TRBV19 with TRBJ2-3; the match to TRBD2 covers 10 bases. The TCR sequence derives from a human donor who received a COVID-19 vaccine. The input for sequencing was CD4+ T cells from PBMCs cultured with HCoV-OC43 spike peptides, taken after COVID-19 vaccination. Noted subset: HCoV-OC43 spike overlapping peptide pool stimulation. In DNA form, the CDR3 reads TGTGCCAGTAGGGATAGCGGGGGGAGGCCAGATACGCAGTATTTT. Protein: CASRDSGGRPDTQYF.